The entry below gives a single T cell receptor beta chain sequence along with its context. Original methodology: Nucleated cell number was recorded as an estimate derived from reference gene primer amplification. Libraries were prepared by immunoSEQ multiplex PCR; TCRdb keeps only in-frame clonotypes and omits some of them. That table is the source of V, J and clone size, and D and trimming were worked out from the DNA. The data contain tens of thousands of clones, 88% of them singletons. CDR1 and CDR2 (germline): SGHTA, FQGNSA. The CDR3 loop spans 13 amino acids. V was shortened by 4 bases and J by 2 bases, with 8 bases between the two germline ends. The sample is drawn from a study of blood T cell repertoires in COVID-19. Study-level background: Spain, Italy and the United States supplied samples that represented acute and convalescent COVID-19.

The TCR originated in a human donor with active COVID-19. The donor label of this sample is uncertain. Material for sequencing was peripheral blood. The chain has TRBV7-2 and TRBJ2-5, with TRBD1 as a possible D gene (5 bases). The CDR3 bases are TGTGCCAGCAGCTCACGGACACAAGAGACCCAGTACTTC. This translates into CASSSRTQETQYF. The variable domain in full, with the rest retrieved from reference TRBV7-2 and TRBJ2-5, is GAGVSQSPSNKVTEKGKDVELRCDPISGHTALYWYRQSLGQGLEFLIYFQGNSAPDKSGLPSDRFSAERTGGSVSTLTIQRTQQEDSAVYLCASSSRTQETQYFGPGTRLLVL.